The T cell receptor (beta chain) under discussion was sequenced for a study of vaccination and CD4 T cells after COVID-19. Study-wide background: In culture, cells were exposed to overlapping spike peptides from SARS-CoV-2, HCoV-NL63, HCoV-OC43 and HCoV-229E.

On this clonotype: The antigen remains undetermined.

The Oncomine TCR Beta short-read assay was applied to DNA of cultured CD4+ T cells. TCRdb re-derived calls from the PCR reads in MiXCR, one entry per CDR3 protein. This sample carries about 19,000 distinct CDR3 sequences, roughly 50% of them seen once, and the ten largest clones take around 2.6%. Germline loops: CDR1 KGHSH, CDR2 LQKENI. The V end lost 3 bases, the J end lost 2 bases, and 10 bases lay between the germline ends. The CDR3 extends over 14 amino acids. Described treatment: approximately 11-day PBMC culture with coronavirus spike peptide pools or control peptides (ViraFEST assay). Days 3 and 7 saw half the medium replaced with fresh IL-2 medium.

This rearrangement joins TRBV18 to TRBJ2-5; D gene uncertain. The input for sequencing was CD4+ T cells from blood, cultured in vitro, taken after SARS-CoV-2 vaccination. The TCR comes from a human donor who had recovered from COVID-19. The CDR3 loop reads CASSPLDRQETQYF. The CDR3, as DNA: TGTGCCAGCTCACCCCTCGACCGACAAGAGACCCAGTACTTC.